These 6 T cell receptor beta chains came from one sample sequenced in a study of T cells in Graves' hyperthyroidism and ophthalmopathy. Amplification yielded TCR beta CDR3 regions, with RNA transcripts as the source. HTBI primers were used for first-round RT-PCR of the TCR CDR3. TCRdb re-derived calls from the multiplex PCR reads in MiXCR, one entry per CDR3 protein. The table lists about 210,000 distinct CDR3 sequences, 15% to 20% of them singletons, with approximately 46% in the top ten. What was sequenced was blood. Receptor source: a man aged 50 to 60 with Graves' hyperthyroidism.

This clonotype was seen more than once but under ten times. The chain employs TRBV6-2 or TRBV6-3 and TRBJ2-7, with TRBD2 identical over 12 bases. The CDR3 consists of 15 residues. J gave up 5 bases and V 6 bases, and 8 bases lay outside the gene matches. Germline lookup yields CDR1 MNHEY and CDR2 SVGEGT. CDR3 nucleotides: TGTGCCAGCAGATCAACTAGCGGGGGGAGGGACGAGCAGTACTTC. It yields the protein CASRSTSGGRDEQYF.

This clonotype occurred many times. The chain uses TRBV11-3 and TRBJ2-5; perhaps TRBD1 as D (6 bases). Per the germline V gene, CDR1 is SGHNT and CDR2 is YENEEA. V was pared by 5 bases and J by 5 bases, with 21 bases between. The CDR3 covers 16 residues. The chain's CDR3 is CASSPRAGAGFETQYF. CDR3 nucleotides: TGTGCCAGCAGCCCCCGGGCAGGGGCCGGATTCGAGACCCAGTACTTC.

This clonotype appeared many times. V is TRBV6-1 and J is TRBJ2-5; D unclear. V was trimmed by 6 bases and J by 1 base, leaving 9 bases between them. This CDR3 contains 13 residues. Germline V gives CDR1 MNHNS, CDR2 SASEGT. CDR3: CASSRRAQETQYF. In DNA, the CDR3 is TGTGCCAGCAGCCGCCGAGCCCAAGAGACCCAGTACTTC.

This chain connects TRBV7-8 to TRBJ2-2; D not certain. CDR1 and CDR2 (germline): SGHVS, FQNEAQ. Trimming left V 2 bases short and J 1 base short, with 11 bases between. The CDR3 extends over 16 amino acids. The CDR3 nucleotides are TGTGCCAGCAGCTTATTAAGAGCAAAGAACACCGGGGAGCTGTTTTTT. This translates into CASSLLRAKNTGELFF.

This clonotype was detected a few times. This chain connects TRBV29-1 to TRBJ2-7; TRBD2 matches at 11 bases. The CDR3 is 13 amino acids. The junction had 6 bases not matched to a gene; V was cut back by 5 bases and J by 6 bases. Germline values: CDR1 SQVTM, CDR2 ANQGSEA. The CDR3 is CSVIAGGMGEQYF. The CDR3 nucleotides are TGCAGCGTTATAGCGGGAGGGATGGGCGAGCAGTACTTC.

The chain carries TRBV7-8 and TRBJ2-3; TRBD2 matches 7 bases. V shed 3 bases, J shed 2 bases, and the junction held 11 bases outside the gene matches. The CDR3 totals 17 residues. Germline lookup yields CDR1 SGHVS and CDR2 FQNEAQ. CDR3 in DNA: TGTGCCAGCAGCTTGAGGTTGGGCGGGAGCTCCACAGATACGCAGTATTTT. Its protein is CASSLRLGGSSTDTQYF. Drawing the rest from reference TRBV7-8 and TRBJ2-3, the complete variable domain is GAGVSQSPRYKVAKRGQDVALRCDPISGHVSLFWYQQALGQGPEFLTYFQNEAQLDKSGLPSDRFFAERPEGSVSTLKIQRTQQEDSAVYLCASSLRLGGSSTDTQYFGPGTRLTVL.